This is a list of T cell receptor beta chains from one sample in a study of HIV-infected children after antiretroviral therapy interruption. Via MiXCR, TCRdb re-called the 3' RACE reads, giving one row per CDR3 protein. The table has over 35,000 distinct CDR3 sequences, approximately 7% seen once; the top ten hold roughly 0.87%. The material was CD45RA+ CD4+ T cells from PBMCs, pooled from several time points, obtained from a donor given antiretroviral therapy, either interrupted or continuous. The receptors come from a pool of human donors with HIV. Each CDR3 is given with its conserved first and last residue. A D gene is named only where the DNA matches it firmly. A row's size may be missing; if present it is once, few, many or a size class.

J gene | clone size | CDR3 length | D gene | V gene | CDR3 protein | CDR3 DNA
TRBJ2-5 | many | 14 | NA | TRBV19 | CASSMTGDQDTQYF | TGTGCCAGCAGTATGACTGGGGACCAAGACACCCAGTACTTT
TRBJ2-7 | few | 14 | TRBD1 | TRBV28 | CASSSGQGRGEQYF | TGTGCCAGCTCTTCGGGACAGGGTAGGGGCGAGCAGTACTTC
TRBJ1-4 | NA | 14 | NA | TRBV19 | CASSAQGYGEKLFF | TGTGCCAGTAGTGCACAGGGATATGGTGAAAAACTGTTTTTT
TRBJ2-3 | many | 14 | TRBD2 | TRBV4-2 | CASRVAGGPDTQYF | TGTGCCAGCAGGGTAGCGGGAGGGCCAGATACGCAGTATTTT
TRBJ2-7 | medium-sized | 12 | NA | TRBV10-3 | CASGVSSYEQYF | TGTGCCAGCGGTGTTAGCTCCTATGAACAGTACTTC
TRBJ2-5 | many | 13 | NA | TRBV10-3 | CAISESPRETQYF | TGTGCCATCAGTGAGTCACCGAGAGAGACCCAGTACTTC
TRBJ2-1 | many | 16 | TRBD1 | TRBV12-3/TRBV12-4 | CASSGAGTGQYNEQFF | TGTGCCAGCAGTGGGGCCGGGACAGGTCAGTACAATGAGCAGTTCTTC
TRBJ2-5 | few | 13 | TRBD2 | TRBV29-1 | CRDHSGGRETQYF | TGCAGAGACCATAGCGGGGGACGAGAGACCCAGTACTTC
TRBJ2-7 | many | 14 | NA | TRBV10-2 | CASSEWVLPNEQYF | TGCGCCAGCAGTGAATGGGTTTTGCCCAACGAGCAGTACTTC
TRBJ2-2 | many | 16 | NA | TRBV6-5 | CASRPPGWGGSGELFF | TGTGCCAGCAGACCCCCCGGGTGGGGGGGCAGCGGGGAGCTGTTTTTT
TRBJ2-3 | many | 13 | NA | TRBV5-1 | CASSSGLQDTQYF | TGCGCCAGCAGCTCAGGACTGCAAGATACGCAGTATTTT
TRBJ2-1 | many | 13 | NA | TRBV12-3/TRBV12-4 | CASSLRGYAEQFF | TGTGCCAGCAGCTTAAGGGGCTATGCTGAGCAGTTCTTC
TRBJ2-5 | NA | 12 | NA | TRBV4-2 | CASSRGLETQYF | TGTGCCAGCAGCCGGGGGTTAGAGACCCAGTACTTC
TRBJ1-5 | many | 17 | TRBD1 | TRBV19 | CASSIAWYKGAGQPQHF | TGTGCCAGTAGTATCGCCTGGTATAAGGGGGCGGGTCAGCCCCAGCATTTT
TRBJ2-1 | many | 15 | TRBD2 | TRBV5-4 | CASSPRTSGYNEQFF | TGTGCCAGCAGCCCCCGGACTAGCGGATACAATGAGCAGTTCTTC
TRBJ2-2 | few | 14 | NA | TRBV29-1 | CSVAPRQADGELFF | TGCAGCGTTGCGCCCCGACAGGCTGACGGGGAGCTGTTTTTT
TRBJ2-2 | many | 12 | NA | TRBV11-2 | CASSTPTGELFF | TGTGCCAGCAGCACCCCCACCGGGGAGCTGTTTTTT
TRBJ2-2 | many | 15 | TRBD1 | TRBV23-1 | CASSGQGVNTGQLYF | TGTGCCAGCAGCGGACAGGGGGTGAACACCGGGCAGCTCTACTTT
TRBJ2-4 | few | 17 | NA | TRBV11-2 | CASSYPRGREGRNIQYF | TGTGCCAGCAGCTACCCTAGGGGCAGGGAAGGTAGAAACATTCAGTACTTC
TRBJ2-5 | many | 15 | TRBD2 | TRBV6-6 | CASSVGTSGQETQYF | TGTGCCAGCAGTGTCGGGACTAGCGGTCAAGAGACCCAGTACTTC
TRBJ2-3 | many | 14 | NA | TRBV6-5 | CASRIGPRTDTQYF | TGTGCCAGCAGAATTGGGCCCCGCACAGATACGCAGTATTTT
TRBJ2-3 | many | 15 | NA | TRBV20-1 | CSPKRSGEGTDTQYF | TGCAGTCCAAAGAGGTCTGGTGAGGGCACAGATACGCAGTATTTT
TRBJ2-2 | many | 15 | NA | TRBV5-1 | CASSGGTTNTGELFF | TGCGCCAGCAGCGGAGGAACGACGAACACCGGGGAGCTGTTTTTT
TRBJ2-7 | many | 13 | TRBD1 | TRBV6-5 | CASSSGTDYEQYF | TGTGCCAGCAGTTCCGGGACAGACTACGAGCAGTACTTC